Listed below are T cell receptor beta chains from one sample, sequenced in a study of blood T cells in healthy people across ages. MiXCR, run by TCRdb on the 5' RACE reads, gives a single entry per CDR3 protein. This sample has approximately 800,000 distinct CDR3 sequences, with around a quarter found just once. The sample was also linked to a second study, of T cells of mothers and their children.

The source material was blood. All receptors derive from a boy aged 10-17 years in good health. Both conserved end residues are part of each CDR3. Fields, in order: clone size, J gene, V gene, D gene, CDR3 DNA, CDR3 protein. The D gene is left open where the match is weak. Clone size is not always given. Where it is, it says once, few, many or a class for expanded clones.

clone size: .
J gene: TRBJ2-5
V gene: TRBV6-2/TRBV6-3
D gene: .
CDR3 DNA: TGTGCCAGCAGTTACTCGTACCAGCGTGAGACCCAGTACTTC
CDR3 protein: CASSYSYQRETQYF

clone size: few
J gene: TRBJ2-1
V gene: TRBV29-1
D gene: .
CDR3 DNA: TGCAGCGTTGAACTTCGGGAGCGTTCGTACAATGAGCAGTTCTTC
CDR3 protein: CSVELRERSYNEQFF

clone size: .
J gene: TRBJ2-1
V gene: TRBV21-1
D gene: .
CDR3 DNA: TGTGCCAGCAGCAAAGTGGCTAGCGGGAGGGTGCATGAGCAGTTCTTC
CDR3 protein: CASSKVASGRVHEQFF

clone size: .
J gene: TRBJ2-5
V gene: TRBV27
D gene: TRBD2
CDR3 DNA: TGTGCCAGCAAGATGAGCGGGGGGTTATGGGAGACCCAGTACTTC
CDR3 protein: CASKMSGGLWETQYF

clone size: few
J gene: TRBJ2-1
V gene: TRBV28
D gene: TRBD1
CDR3 DNA: TGTGCCAGCAGTCCACGGGACAGGGTACTCAAGGAGCAGTTCTTC
CDR3 protein: CASSPRDRVLKEQFF

clone size: few
J gene: TRBJ2-3
V gene: TRBV7-2
D gene: .
CDR3 DNA: TGTGCCAGCAGCTTAGAGACTTCCTCCAATACGCAGTATTTT
CDR3 protein: CASSLETSSNTQYF

clone size: .
J gene: TRBJ2-7
V gene: TRBV29-1
D gene: .
CDR3 DNA: TGCAGCGCAAGTGACGCTACCGATGGGGAGCAGTACTTC
CDR3 protein: CSASDATDGEQYF

clone size: .
J gene: TRBJ2-1
V gene: TRBV7-2
D gene: .
CDR3 DNA: TGTGCCAGCAGCTTCGGAGGGCTAGGATACAATGAGCAGTTCTTC
CDR3 protein: CASSFGGLGYNEQFF

clone size: once
J gene: TRBJ2-3
V gene: TRBV7-2
D gene: TRBD2
CDR3 DNA: TGTGCCAGCAGCGCAAACAAGGGACTACCCGTCTCTAGCACAGATACGCAGTATTTT
CDR3 protein: CASSANKGLPVSSTDTQYF

clone size: few
J gene: TRBJ2-3
V gene: TRBV11-3
D gene: .
CDR3 DNA: TGTGCCAGCAGCCCGTGGAGCACAGATACGCAGTATTTT
CDR3 protein: CASSPWSTDTQYF

clone size: .
J gene: TRBJ2-7
V gene: TRBV5-1
D gene: TRBD2
CDR3 DNA: TGCGCCAGCAGCTCACTAGCGGGGGGACTTTACGAGCAGTACTTC
CDR3 protein: CASSSLAGGLYEQYF

clone size: .
J gene: TRBJ1-2
V gene: TRBV21-1
D gene: .
CDR3 DNA: TGTGCCAGCAGCATACAGGGAGTTCATCGATATGGCTACACCTTC
CDR3 protein: CASSIQGVHRYGYTF

clone size: few
J gene: TRBJ2-7
V gene: TRBV6-1
D gene: TRBD2
CDR3 DNA: TGTGCCAGCGTGGACCTAGCGGGCTCCTACGAGCAGTACTTC
CDR3 protein: CASVDLAGSYEQYF

clone size: .
J gene: TRBJ2-5
V gene: TRBV7-9
D gene: .
CDR3 DNA: TGTGCCAGCAGCTCATCCCTCCCCAGGGGGGGCGGGGAGACCCAGTACTTC
CDR3 protein: CASSSSLPRGGGETQYF

clone size: .
J gene: TRBJ2-7
V gene: TRBV7-2
D gene: .
CDR3 DNA: TGTGCCAGCAGGCCTACAGGTTACACCTACGAGCAGTACTTC
CDR3 protein: CASRPTGYTYEQYF

clone size: .
J gene: TRBJ2-5
V gene: TRBV5-1
D gene: .
CDR3 DNA: TGCGCCAGCAGCTCGCTCTCACTGGGGGGAGGAGAAGAGACCCAGTACTTC
CDR3 protein: CASSSLSLGGGEETQYF

clone size: .
J gene: TRBJ2-5
V gene: TRBV28
D gene: TRBD1
CDR3 DNA: TGTGCCAGCGGCCGGGACAGGAGGTACCAAGAGACCCAGTACTTC
CDR3 protein: CASGRDRRYQETQYF

clone size: few
J gene: TRBJ2-7
V gene: TRBV10-3
D gene: .
CDR3 DNA: TGTGCCATCAGTGAAAGCCCGGGGATGAGGAACGAGCAGTACTTC
CDR3 protein: CAISESPGMRNEQYF

clone size: .
J gene: TRBJ2-2
V gene: TRBV27
D gene: .
CDR3 DNA: TGTGCCAGCAGTTTGAACTTAGCCACCGGGGAGCTGTTTTTT
CDR3 protein: CASSLNLATGELFF

clone size: .
J gene: TRBJ2-4
V gene: TRBV5-1
D gene: TRBD2
CDR3 DNA: TGCGCCAGCAGACCTGCGTGGGAGGGATCAGCCAAAAACATTCAGTACTTC
CDR3 protein: CASRPAWEGSAKNIQYF

clone size: .
J gene: TRBJ1-1
V gene: TRBV10-3
D gene: TRBD1
CDR3 DNA: TGTGCCATCAGGCCGGGACAGCGTCTGGGCTTCACTGAAGCTTTCTTT
CDR3 protein: CAIRPGQRLGFTEAFF

clone size: .
J gene: TRBJ1-4
V gene: TRBV12-3/TRBV12-4
D gene: .
CDR3 DNA: TGTGCCAGCCGAGACCGACGGGAAAAACTGTTTTTT
CDR3 protein: CASRDRREKLFF

clone size: .
J gene: TRBJ2-1
V gene: TRBV30
D gene: .
CDR3 DNA: TGTGCCTGGAGTGAAGCGGGCAATGAGCAGTTCTTC
CDR3 protein: CAWSEAGNEQFF

clone size: .
J gene: TRBJ2-1
V gene: TRBV2
D gene: TRBD1
CDR3 DNA: TGTGCCAGCAGCGGACGACAGGGTAATGAGCAGTTCTTC
CDR3 protein: CASSGRQGNEQFF

clone size: .
J gene: TRBJ1-4
V gene: TRBV7-2
D gene: .
CDR3 DNA: TGTGCCAGCAGCTTGGACCTTCGTGATGAAAAACTGTTTTTT
CDR3 protein: CASSLDLRDEKLFF

clone size: .
J gene: TRBJ1-5
V gene: TRBV20-1
D gene: .
CDR3 DNA: TGCAGTGCTAGACCGCGGGGAGGATTGCAGAATCAGCCCCAGCATTTT
CDR3 protein: CSARPRGGLQNQPQHF

clone size: few
J gene: TRBJ2-5
V gene: TRBV2
D gene: TRBD1
CDR3 DNA: TGTGCCAGCAGTGAAAGGGGGACAGGGTTTCGAGAGACCCAGTACTTC
CDR3 protein: CASSERGTGFRETQYF

clone size: .
J gene: TRBJ1-2
V gene: TRBV18
D gene: TRBD1
CDR3 DNA: TGTGCCAGCTCCACGACAGGGCAAGCTAACTATGGCTACACCTTC
CDR3 protein: CASSTTGQANYGYTF

clone size: few
J gene: TRBJ2-5
V gene: TRBV20-1
D gene: .
CDR3 DNA: TGCAGTGCTAGAGATGAGATACAAGAGACCCAGTACTTC
CDR3 protein: CSARDEIQETQYF

clone size: .
J gene: TRBJ2-7
V gene: TRBV5-1
D gene: TRBD1
CDR3 DNA: TGCGCCAGCAGCACGACAGGGTCTAGCTACGAGCAGTGCTTC
CDR3 protein: CASSTTGSSYEQCF

clone size: few
J gene: TRBJ1-1
V gene: TRBV2
D gene: .
CDR3 DNA: TGTGCCAGCGGCCCACAAGAGGAAGCTTTCTTT
CDR3 protein: CASGPQEEAFF

clone size: .
J gene: TRBJ1-2
V gene: TRBV28
D gene: .
CDR3 DNA: TGTGCCAGCAGTTTATCTAGGGCAGGATATGGCTACACCTTC
CDR3 protein: CASSLSRAGYGYTF

clone size: few
J gene: TRBJ2-3
V gene: TRBV30
D gene: .
CDR3 DNA: TGTGCCTGGAGTGTAGGCCCAGGGGACACAGATACGCAGTATTTT
CDR3 protein: CAWSVGPGDTDTQYF

clone size: .
J gene: TRBJ1-1
V gene: TRBV6-2/TRBV6-3
D gene: .
CDR3 DNA: TGTGCCAGCACTCTCACTGTCGCCGTGGGCACTGAAGCTTTCTTT
CDR3 protein: CASTLTVAVGTEAFF

clone size: few
J gene: TRBJ2-1
V gene: TRBV12-3/TRBV12-4
D gene: TRBD1
CDR3 DNA: TGTGCCAGCAGAAGGACAGGCAACCATGAGCAGTTCTTC
CDR3 protein: CASRRTGNHEQFF

clone size: .
J gene: TRBJ2-1
V gene: TRBV6-2/TRBV6-3
D gene: .
CDR3 DNA: TGTGCCAGCGGGAGAGGGGGAAGGTTCAATGAGCAGTTCTTC
CDR3 protein: CASGRGGRFNEQFF

clone size: few
J gene: TRBJ2-1
V gene: TRBV5-1
D gene: .
CDR3 DNA: TGCGCCAGCAGCTCGTACGAAGGGGATTTAGCTTTTGAGCAGTTCTTC
CDR3 protein: CASSSYEGDLAFEQFF

clone size: .
J gene: TRBJ2-1
V gene: TRBV7-3
D gene: .
CDR3 DNA: TGTGCCAGCAGCCCTTCGCGGGACAATGAGCAGTTCTTC
CDR3 protein: CASSPSRDNEQFF

clone size: .
J gene: TRBJ1-2
V gene: TRBV12-3/TRBV12-4
D gene: TRBD1
CDR3 DNA: TGTGCCAGCAGTTCAGAACAGGGGGCCGGACATGGCTACACCTTC
CDR3 protein: CASSSEQGAGHGYTF

clone size: .
J gene: TRBJ2-2
V gene: TRBV7-7
D gene: .
CDR3 DNA: TGTGCTAGCAGCTCTAGGGGCCCCGGTGGAGCCGGGGAGCTGTTTTTT
CDR3 protein: CASSSRGPGGAGELFF

clone size: .
J gene: TRBJ2-7
V gene: TRBV20-1
D gene: .
CDR3 DNA: TGCAGTGCTAGACCACAGGCGACCTACGAGCAGTACTTC
CDR3 protein: CSARPQATYEQYF

clone size: .
J gene: TRBJ2-1
V gene: TRBV5-5
D gene: TRBD2
CDR3 DNA: TGTGCCAGCAGCCCTCTGGCGGGGGGGGTCTACAATGAGCAGTTCTTC
CDR3 protein: CASSPLAGGVYNEQFF

clone size: few
J gene: TRBJ2-3
V gene: TRBV25-1
D gene: .
CDR3 DNA: TGTTCCAGCAGCCCCTTACGTGGGGGGAAATACACAGATACGCAGTATTTT
CDR3 protein: CSSSPLRGGKYTDTQYF

clone size: few
J gene: TRBJ2-1
V gene: TRBV27
D gene: TRBD2
CDR3 DNA: TGTGCCAGCAGTGGTTTAGCGGGAGTCTCCTACAATGAGCAGTTCTTC
CDR3 protein: CASSGLAGVSYNEQFF

clone size: .
J gene: TRBJ1-2
V gene: TRBV9
D gene: TRBD1
CDR3 DNA: TGTGCCAGCAGCGTAGAACAGGGGAATAACTATGGCTACACCTTC
CDR3 protein: CASSVEQGNNYGYTF

clone size: .
J gene: TRBJ2-7
V gene: TRBV29-1
D gene: TRBD1
CDR3 DNA: TGCAGCGTTGAAGTCCGGACAGGGGATGTTTGGGCACCCTACGAGCAGTACTTC
CDR3 protein: CSVEVRTGDVWAPYEQYF